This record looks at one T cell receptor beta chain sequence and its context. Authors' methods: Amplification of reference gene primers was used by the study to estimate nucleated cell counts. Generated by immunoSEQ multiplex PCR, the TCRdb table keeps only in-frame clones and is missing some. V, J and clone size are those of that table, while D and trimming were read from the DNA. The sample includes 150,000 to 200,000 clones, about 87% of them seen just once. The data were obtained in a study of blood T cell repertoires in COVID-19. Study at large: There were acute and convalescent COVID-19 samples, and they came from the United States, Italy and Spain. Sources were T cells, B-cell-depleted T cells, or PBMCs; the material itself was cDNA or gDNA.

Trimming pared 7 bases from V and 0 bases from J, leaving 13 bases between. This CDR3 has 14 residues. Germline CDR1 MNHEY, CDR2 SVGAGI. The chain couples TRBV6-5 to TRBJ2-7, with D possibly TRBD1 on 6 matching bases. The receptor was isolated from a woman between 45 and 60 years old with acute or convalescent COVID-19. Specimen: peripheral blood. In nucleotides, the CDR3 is TGTGCCAGCAAAGGGGGTCTCAACTCCTACGAGCAGTACTTC. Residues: CASKGGLNSYEQYF.